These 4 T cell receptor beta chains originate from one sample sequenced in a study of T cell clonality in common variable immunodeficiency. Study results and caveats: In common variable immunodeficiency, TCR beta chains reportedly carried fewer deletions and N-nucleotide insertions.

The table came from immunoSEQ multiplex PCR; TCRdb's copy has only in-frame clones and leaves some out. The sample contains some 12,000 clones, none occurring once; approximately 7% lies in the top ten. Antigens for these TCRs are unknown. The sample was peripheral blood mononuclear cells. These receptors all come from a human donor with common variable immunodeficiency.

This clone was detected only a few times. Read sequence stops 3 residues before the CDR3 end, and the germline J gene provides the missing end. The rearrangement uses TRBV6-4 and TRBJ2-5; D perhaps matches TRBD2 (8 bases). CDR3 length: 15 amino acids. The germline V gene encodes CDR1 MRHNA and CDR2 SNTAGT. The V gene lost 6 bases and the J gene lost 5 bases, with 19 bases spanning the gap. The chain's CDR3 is CASRASGGGSETQYF. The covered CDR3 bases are TGTGCCAGCAGAGCCTCGGGAGGGGGCAGTGAGACC.

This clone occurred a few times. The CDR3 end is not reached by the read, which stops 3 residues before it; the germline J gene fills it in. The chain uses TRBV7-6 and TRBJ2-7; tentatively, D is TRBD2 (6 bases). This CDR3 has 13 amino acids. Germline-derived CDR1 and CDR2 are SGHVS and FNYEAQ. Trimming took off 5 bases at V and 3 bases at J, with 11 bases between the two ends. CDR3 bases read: TGTGCCAGCAGCACCGGGGGACGCTACGAG. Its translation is CASSTGGRYE. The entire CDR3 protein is CASSTGGRYEQYF.

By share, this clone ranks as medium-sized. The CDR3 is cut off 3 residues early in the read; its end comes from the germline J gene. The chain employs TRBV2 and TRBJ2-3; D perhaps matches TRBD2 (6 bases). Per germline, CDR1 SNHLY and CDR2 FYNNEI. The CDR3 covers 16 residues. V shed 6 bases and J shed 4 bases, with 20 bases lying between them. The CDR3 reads CASRPYRGTVADTQYF. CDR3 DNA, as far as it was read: TGTGCCAGCAGACCCTACCGAGGGACTGTAGCAGATACG.

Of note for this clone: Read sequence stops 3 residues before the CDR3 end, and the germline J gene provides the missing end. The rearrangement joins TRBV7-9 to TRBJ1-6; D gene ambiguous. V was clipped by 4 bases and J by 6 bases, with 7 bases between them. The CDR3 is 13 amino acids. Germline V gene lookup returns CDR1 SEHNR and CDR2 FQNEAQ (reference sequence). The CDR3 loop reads CASSSVANSPLHF. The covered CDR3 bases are TGTGCCAGCAGCTCAGTAGCTAATTCACCC.